This T cell receptor beta chain was observed in a study of identical twins. Whole-study results and caveats: Models underestimated TCR alpha sharing (out-of-frame) in monozygotic twins. A cross-sectional statistical analysis, not follow-up of the same donors, supported the conclusions.

In the case of this clonotype: Its antigen is unidentified.

TCRdb called the 5' RACE reads again in MiXCR, with one record for every CDR3 protein. The top ten hold over 2% of the sample, which has roughly 290,000 distinct CDR3 sequences, more than 6.5% seen once. The sample also formed part of further work on yellow fever vaccine responses in identical twins.

Sequencing used memory (CD45RO+) T cells sorted from blood. This receptor was obtained from a woman younger than 35 in good health.

The chain's CDR3 is CASSLSGVRGQAYEQYF. The CDR3 nucleotides are TGTGCCAGCAGTCTGTCGGGGGTAAGGGGTCAAGCCTACGAGCAGTACTTC. The J gene is TRBJ2-7, the V gene TRBV27; the D gene is possibly TRBD2 (6 bases). Deletions cut 5 bases from V and 2 bases from J, with 22 bases between. Per germline, CDR1 MNHEY and CDR2 SMNVEV (reference sequence). The CDR3 is 17 amino acids.